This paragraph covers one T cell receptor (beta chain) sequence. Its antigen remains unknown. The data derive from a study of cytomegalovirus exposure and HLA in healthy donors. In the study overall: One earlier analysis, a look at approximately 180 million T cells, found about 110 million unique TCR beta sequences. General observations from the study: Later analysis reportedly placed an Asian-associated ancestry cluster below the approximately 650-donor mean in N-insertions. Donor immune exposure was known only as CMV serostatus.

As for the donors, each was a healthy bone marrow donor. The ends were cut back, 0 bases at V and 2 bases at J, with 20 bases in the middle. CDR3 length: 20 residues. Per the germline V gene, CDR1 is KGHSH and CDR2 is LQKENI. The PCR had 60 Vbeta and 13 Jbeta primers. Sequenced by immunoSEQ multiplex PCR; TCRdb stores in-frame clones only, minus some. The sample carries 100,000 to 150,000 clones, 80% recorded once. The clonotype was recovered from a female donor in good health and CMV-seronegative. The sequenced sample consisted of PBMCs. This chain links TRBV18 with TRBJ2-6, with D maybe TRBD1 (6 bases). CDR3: CASSPPKGAPGDTGANVLTF. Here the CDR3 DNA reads TGTGCCAGCTCACCACCGAAGGGAGCGCCAGGGGATACTGGGGCCAACGTCCTGACTTTC.